These 19 T cell receptor beta chains came from one sample sequenced in a study of blood T cell repertoires in COVID-19. Clones were sequenced by immunoSEQ multiplex PCR, and TCRdb holds only the in-frame ones, with some missing. This sample has approximately 230,000 clones; about 80% occur once, and the top ten carry about 8.9%. The sequencing input was peripheral blood. Every receptor here comes from a man older than 75 with acute or convalescent COVID-19.

The chain joins TRBV4-2 to TRBJ1-5, with TRBD1 identical over 9 bases. The trim removed 0 bases at V and 3 bases at J, leaving 3 bases unmatched. The CDR3 covers 16 residues. Germline V gene lookup returns CDR1 LGHNA and CDR2 YNFKEQ. The CDR3 region is CASSQDGTGNNQPQHF. CDR3 nucleotides: TGTGCCAGCAGCCAAGATGGGACAGGGAACAATCAGCCCCAGCATTTT.

V gene TRBV7-2 combines with J gene TRBJ2-7, with TRBD2 identical over 8 bases. The junction had 1 base not matched to a gene; V was cut back by 4 bases and J by 2 bases. CDR3 size: 13 residues. Per the germline V gene, CDR1 is SGHTA and CDR2 is FQGNSA. CDR3 sequence reads: CASSSGGPYEQYF. CDR3 DNA sequence: TGTGCCAGCAGCTCGGGGGGGCCCTACGAGCAGTACTTC.

V is TRBV5-1 and J is TRBJ1-6, with unresolved D. The CDR3 spans 16 residues. Germline assignment: CDR1 SGHRS and CDR2 YFSETQ. The ends were cut back, 0 bases at V and 0 bases at J, with 7 bases in the middle. In nucleotides, the CDR3 is TGCGCCAGCAGCTTGGTCACCAGCTCCTATAATTCACCCCTCCACTTT. This encodes CASSLVTSSYNSPLHF.

The count of this clone is one. V usage is TRBV14 and J usage is TRBJ2-1; D gene ambiguous. The V gene's germline CDR1 is SGHDN and CDR2 FVKESK. The V and J ends lost 2 bases and 9 bases respectively, with 8 bases between them. CDR3 length: 12 amino acids. CDR3 loop: CASSQTLSEQFF. Written as DNA, the CDR3 is TGTGCCAGCAGCCAAACTTTATCTGAGCAGTTCTTC.

The V call is TRBV4-1, the J call TRBJ1-2; TRBD1 matches 7 bases. The CDR3 is 19 amino acids. Germline V CDR1 and CDR2: MGHRA, YSYEKL. The V and J ends lost 0 bases and 8 bases, in that order; junction bases with no gene match: 21. The CDR3 loop is CASSQDERRHETGKGGYTF. In DNA form, the CDR3 reads TGCGCCAGCAGCCAAGATGAGAGGAGGCACGAGACAGGGAAGGGAGGCTACACCTTC.

This clone was seen a single time. The chain combines TRBV18 with TRBJ1-1; 8 bases align to TRBD1. Germline CDR1 KGHSH, CDR2 LQKENI. The V segment lost 2 bases and the J segment 4 bases; nucleotides outside the gene matches: 12. CDR3 length: 17 residues. The CDR3 DNA reads as TGTGCCAGCTCACCAAGAGACAGGGGTAAAGTGATCACTGAAGCTTTCTTT. Translation gives CASSPRDRGKVITEAFF.

V gene TRBV3-1 (or the pseudogene TRBV3-2) combines with J gene TRBJ2-3, with D possibly matching TRBD1 (6 bases). Germline V CDR1 and CDR2: LGHDT, YNNKEL (reference sequence). The CDR3 extends over 15 amino acids. V dropped 4 bases and J dropped 2 bases, with 13 bases sitting between them. The CDR3 sequence: CASSPWGRTTDTQYF. The DNA for the CDR3 is TGTGCCAGCAGCCCCTGGGGGCGCACCACAGATACGCAGTATTTT.

The V gene is TRBV19, the J gene TRBJ2-2; D gene unclear. This CDR3 has 16 residues. Germline CDR1 LNHDA, CDR2 SQIVND (reference sequence). Trimming took 7 bases from V and 0 from J, leaving 15 bases between them. The DNA for the CDR3 is TGTGCCAGTACTCTAAGGTCCAGCGCGAACACCGGGGAGCTGTTTTTT. Protein product: CASTLRSSANTGELFF.

The V gene is TRBV4-1, the J gene TRBJ1-4; maybe TRBD1 (6 bases). The CDR3 totals 15 residues. V was shortened by 0 bases and J by 8 bases, with 13 bases between the two germline ends. CDR1 MGHRA and CDR2 YSYEKL come from the germline V gene. CDR3 amino acids: CASSQDGGGGEKLFF. As DNA, the CDR3 is TGCGCCAGCAGCCAAGATGGTGGGGGCGGCGAAAAACTGTTTTTT.

This clone showed up just once. The rearrangement joins TRBV20-1 to TRBJ1-5, with D hard to call. The CDR3 loop spans 15 amino acids. The V gene's germline CDR1 is DFQATT and CDR2 SNEGSKA (reference sequence). Trimming stripped 3 bases from V and 1 base from J, with 13 bases between. The CDR3 nucleotides read TGCAGTGCTAGTCGCCATCGGTTAAGCAATCAGCCCCAGCATTTT. Translating gives CSASRHRLSNQPQHF.

The CDR3 DNA sequence: TGTGCCACTCGATCTACCCCGGTTAGCAATCAGCCCCAGCATTTT. Amino acids: CATRSTPVSNQPQHF. The gene calls are TRBV5-4 and TRBJ1-5; D uncertain. V lost 9 bases and J lost 0, with 16 bases in between. Germline CDR1 SGHNT, CDR2 YYREEE (reference sequence). The CDR3 loop spans 15 amino acids.

The gene calls are TRBV20-1 and TRBJ2-4, with 7 bases aligning to TRBD2. V gave up 3 bases and J gave up 0 bases; unmatched junction bases: 5. CDR1 is DFQATT and CDR2 is SNEGSKA in the germline V gene (reference sequence). The CDR3 covers 15 residues. The CDR3 here is CSASTAGLAKNIQYF. The CDR3 nucleotides read TGCAGTGCTAGTACAGCGGGACTAGCCAAAAACATTCAGTACTTC.

The chain is built from TRBV4-1 and TRBJ2-2; TRBD2 matches 13 bases. CDR1 is MGHRA and CDR2 is YSYEKL in the germline V gene. V trimming: 4 bases; J trimming: 1 base; junction bases outside the gene matches: 3. The CDR3 is 17 amino acids. The CDR3 bases are TGCGCCAGCAGCCGATGGACTAGCGGGAGGAACACCGGGGAGCTGTTTTTT. This sequence encodes CASSRWTSGRNTGELFF.

The rearrangement links TRBV5-1 to TRBJ2-1; D gene ambiguous. This CDR3 region has 14 residues. Trimming shortened V by 4 bases and J by 5 bases, and 13 bases separated the two germline ends. Germline V gene lookup returns CDR1 SGHRS and CDR2 YFSETQ. CDR3 in amino acids: CASSGQGANNEQFF. DNA of the CDR3: TGCGCCAGCAGCGGGCAAGGCGCCAACAATGAGCAGTTCTTC.

The chain joins TRBV7-9 to TRBJ2-4, with TRBD1 identical over 10 bases. Germline V gives CDR1 SEHNR, CDR2 FQNEAQ (reference sequence). The CDR3 has 19 residues. The V gene end was trimmed by 5 bases and the J gene end by 1 base; junction bases not matched to a gene: 14. DNA of the CDR3: TGTGCCAGCAGCCTAGGGACAGGGGATCGAGATAGGGCCAAAAACATTCAGTACTTC. Translated, it gives CASSLGTGDRDRAKNIQYF.

This chain uses TRBV5-1 with TRBJ2-2; D may be TRBD1 (8 bases). V lost 6 bases to trimming and J lost 5 bases, with 20 bases between them. Looked up from germline, CDR1 is SGHRS and CDR2 is YFSETQ. The CDR3 spans 16 residues. CDR3 sequence reads: CASTGHGQGGTGELFF. The CDR3 DNA is TGCGCCAGCACCGGGCATGGACAGGGAGGGACCGGGGAGCTGTTTTTT.

A single count supports this clone. V and J are TRBV6-6 and TRBJ1-6; D uncertain. This CDR3 has 16 residues. With 4 bases removed from V and 1 base from J, the gap between germline ends came to 11 bases. The germline gives CDR1 MNHNY, CDR2 SVGAGI (reference sequence). CDR3: CASSSTPGSYNSPLHF. Here the CDR3 DNA reads TGTGCCAGCAGTTCCACGCCGGGGTCCTATAATTCACCCCTCCACTTT.

The V and J genes are TRBV4-1 and TRBJ1-4, with D perhaps TRBD1 (6 bases). Germline V gene sequence: CDR1 MGHRA, CDR2 YSYEKL. CDR3 length: 17 residues. Trimming removed 2 bases from V and 5 bases from J, with 18 bases in between. Here the CDR3 reads CASSQIKTGTLNEKLFF. For the CDR3, the DNA is TGCGCCAGCAGCCAAATAAAGACCGGGACACTGAATGAAAAACTGTTTTTT.

The chain recombines TRBV28 with TRBJ2-3; a weak D match, TRBD1 (5 bases). Germline V CDR1 and CDR2: MDHEN, SYDVKM. CDR3 length equals 15 residues. V dropped 5 bases and J dropped 1 base, with 13 bases sitting between them. The CDR3 spells CASSLGGARTDTQYF. CDR3 coding DNA: TGTGCCAGCAGTCTTGGTGGGGCCCGCACAGATACGCAGTATTTT.